This T cell receptor beta chain was obtained from a study of T cell repertoires in cytomegalovirus infection. Study overall: Recently identified HLA-C-restricted CMV epitopes and well-studied HLA-B-restricted CMV epitopes were used by the study. Public TCR beta signature analysis indicated the presence of both CMV infection and matching HLA type. General observations from the study: In two of eight donors, the top clonotype was HLA-C-restricted CMV-specific. Accumulated public TCR beta family frequency recognized individuals carrying CMV together with the relevant HLA.

This clonotype was seen a few times. Its matching antigen is unknown. CDR1 MNHEY and CDR2 SMNVEV come from the germline V gene (reference sequence). The CDR3 sequence is 15 residues long. V was cut by 5 bases and J by 8 bases, with 18 bases left in between. TCRdb called the reads again in MiXCR, with one record for every CDR3 protein. The sample contains around 140,000 distinct CDR3 sequences, more than 25% of which appear only once. The chain recombines TRBV27 with TRBJ1-4, with a tentative D call TRBD1 (5 bases). The TCR comes from a human donor in good health (CMV status not recorded). Some clones in this sample may be carry-over from other donors' samples. The sample here was CD8+ T cells from cultured PBMCs, taken from culture after CMV antigen stimulation. Written as DNA, the CDR3 is TGTGCCAGCAGTCCCGCCGCGACAGAAGAGGAAAAACTGTTTTTT. This codes for CASSPAATEEEKLFF.